The source of this T cell receptor beta chain is a study of cytomegalovirus exposure and HLA in healthy donors. For this clone: What it binds is unknown.

General study findings and limits: A later analysis reportedly identified an Asian-associated ancestry cluster as carrying fewer N-insertions than the roughly 600-donor mean. Some V segments, TRBV6-2 and TRBV6-3 among them, were indistinguishable and were therefore excluded. Sequencing likely generated an artifact that appeared as a cluster of highly shared sequence variants. With high specificity and sensitivity, the classifier reportedly diagnosed cytomegalovirus status.

Amplification used 60 Vbeta primers and 13 Jbeta primers. TCRdb's copy holds only in-frame clones and misses some; the assay was immunoSEQ multiplex PCR. Among around 180,000 clones listed, 80% were seen once. The CDR3 sequence is 16 residues long. Germline V gives CDR1 LGHNA, CDR2 YNFKEQ. The trim removed 3 bases at V and 2 bases at J, leaving 5 bases unmatched. The clonotype comes from a man aged 30 to 45 in good health and CMV-seropositive. Sequencing used PBMCs. The gene calls are TRBV4-2 and TRBJ2-3; 10 bases match TRBD2. The CDR3 here is CASSHGSGGATDTQYF. CDR3 nucleotides: TGTGCCAGCAGCCATGGGAGCGGGGGGGCCACAGATACGCAGTATTTT.